These 21 T cell receptor beta chains share one sample of origin, sequenced in a study of spatial heterogeneity in lung cancer. Time point: sample taken at primary tumor resection. Unsorted whole RNA of tumor, nontumor lung or frozen PBMC was sequenced. TCRdb re-called the 5' RACE reads with MiXCR, one entry per CDR3 protein. This table holds about 11,000 distinct CDR3 sequences, more than 3% found once. This specimen consisted of PBMCs, obtained at surgery. These receptor sequences come from a female donor with early-stage non-small cell lung cancer.

This clonotype has at least ten counts. This beta chain turned up in a library designed for alpha chains; as an off-target read, its abundance says little. The chain joins TRBV29-1 to TRBJ2-7, with 9 bases matching TRBD1. The CDR3 runs to 12 residues. Germline V gene lookup returns CDR1 SQVTM and CDR2 ANQGSEA. V shed 4 bases, J shed 4 bases, and the junction held 2 bases outside the gene matches. The CDR3: CSVVGQGYEQYF. In nucleotides, the CDR3 is TGCAGCGTTGTGGGACAGGGATACGAGCAGTACTTC.

This clonotype was detected many times. Found in a library prepared for alpha chains, this beta chain is an off-target read, and its abundance has little meaning. The chain recombines TRBV30 with TRBJ1-5; D gene unclear. Germline lookup yields CDR1 GTSNPN and CDR2 SVGIG (reference sequence). The CDR3 is 15 residues long. V dropped 4 bases and J dropped 4 bases, with 17 bases sitting between them. CDR3 DNA: TGTGCCTGGACCCCAGAGAAGCGAACAAATCAGCCCCAGCATTTT. This gives the protein CAWTPEKRTNQPQHF. The complete variable domain, with remaining parts taken from reference TRBV30 and TRBJ1-5, reads SQTIHQWPATLVQPVGSPLSLECTVEGTSNPNLYWYRQAAGRGLQLLFYSVGIGQISSEVPQNLSASRPQDRQFILSSKKLLLSDSGFYLCAWTPEKRTNQPQHFGDGTRLSIL.

This clonotype was seen ten or more times. This beta chain lies outside the target of a library built for alpha chains; its clone size means little. The chain links TRBV24-1 to TRBJ2-2; no clear D. Deletions cut 3 bases from V and 4 bases from J, with 14 bases between. In germline, CDR1 is KGHDR, CDR2 SFDVKD. This CDR3 is 16 amino acids long. The CDR3 loop reads CATSDASTGPTGELFF. Written as DNA, the CDR3 is TGTGCCACCAGTGATGCCTCTACTGGGCCCACCGGGGAGCTGTTTTTT.

This clonotype was seen ten or more times. This beta chain appears as a stray read in a library generated for alpha chains; its size is not informative. This chain joins TRBV6-2 or TRBV6-3 and TRBJ2-3; 10 positions agree with TRBD1. V was clipped by 4 bases and J by 2 bases; unmatched bases: 3. This CDR3 is built from 15 residues. The germline V gene has CDR1 MNHEY and CDR2 SVGEGT. CDR3 residues: CASSSDRGHTDTQYF. In DNA, the CDR3 is TGTGCCAGCAGTTCCGACAGGGGGCACACAGATACGCAGTATTTT.

This clonotype was seen at least ten times. Being off target in a library aimed at alpha chains, this beta chain has a size of little meaning. This CDR3 is CASSMAGRGGQPQHF. CDR3 coding DNA: TGTGCCAGTAGTATGGCAGGGAGGGGCGGTCAGCCCCAGCATTTT. This chain links TRBV19 with TRBJ1-5; possible D gene TRBD1, 5 bases. Germline-derived CDR1 and CDR2 are LNHDA and SQIVND (reference sequence). The CDR3 has 15 residues. The V end was cut by 3 bases, the J end by 6 bases, with 15 bases between. Full variable domain (missing parts from reference TRBV19 and TRBJ1-5): DGGITQSPKYLFRKEGQNVTLSCEQNLNHDAMYWYRQDPGQGLRLIYYSQIVNDFQKGDIAEGYSVSREKKESFPLTVTSAQKNPTAFYLCASSMAGRGGQPQHFGDGTRLSIL.

This clonotype was seen many times. The library was prepared for alpha chains; this beta chain is a stray read, so its frequency means little. The chain recombines TRBV5-4 with TRBJ2-1, with 7 bases fitting TRBD1. This CDR3 contains 17 residues. The V segment lost 2 bases and the J segment 1 base; nucleotides outside the gene matches: 9. From germline, CDR1 is SGHNT and CDR2 YYREEE (reference sequence). DNA of the CDR3: TGTGCCAGCAGCTTTTCCCCCGGGACAGCATCCTACAATGAGCAGTTCTTC. It is translated as CASSFSPGTASYNEQFF.

This clonotype was seen many times. In a library made to pick up alpha chains, this beta chain is a stray read with a size that means little. The chain employs TRBV7-9 and TRBJ1-6; TRBD1 is a possible D gene (5 bases). V lost 7 bases and J lost 6, with 10 bases in between. The CDR3 runs to 13 residues. Germline V CDR1 and CDR2: SEHNR, FQNEAQ (reference sequence). CDR3 in amino acids: CASTPQVNSPLHF. CDR3 DNA: TGTGCCAGCACACCACAGGTTAATTCACCCCTCCACTTT.

This clonotype has a count of ten or more. This beta chain represents an off-target read in a library built for alpha chains; its size is of limited meaning. This chain links TRBV7-3 with TRBJ1-1; D remains ambiguous. CDR1 is SGHTA and CDR2 is FQGTGA in the germline V gene. The CDR3 totals 13 residues. Trimming cost V 2 bases and J 1 base, with 5 bases left between them. The CDR3, as DNA: TGTGCCAGCAGCTTATCCCAGAACACTGAAGCTTTCTTT. Residues: CASSLSQNTEAFF.

There are a few counts of this clonotype. Little can be read into the size of this beta chain, an off-target read in a library designed for alpha chains. The V gene is TRBV7-3, the J gene TRBJ2-5; 7 nucleotides agree with TRBD1. Unmatched junction bases numbered 3, after V lost 3 bases and J lost 5 bases. The CDR3 has 13 amino acids. In germline, CDR1 is SGHTA, CDR2 FQGTGA. The CDR3 DNA sequence: TGTGCCAGCAGCTTGGGACAGATGGAGACCCAGTACTTC. Residues: CASSLGQMETQYF.

This clonotype was recorded many times. The library was prepared for alpha chains; this beta chain is a stray read, so its frequency means little. The rearrangement links TRBV5-5 to TRBJ2-5; 8 nucleotides align to TRBD1. The junction had 2 bases not matched to a gene; V was cut back by 0 bases and J by 7 bases. The germline CDR1 and CDR2 sequences are SGHKS and YYEKEE (reference sequence). This CDR3 spans 13 amino acids. The CDR3 spells CASSLEGTGTQYF. For the CDR3, the DNA is TGTGCCAGCAGCTTGGAGGGGACAGGGACCCAGTACTTC.

A few counts support this clonotype. This beta chain was picked up by a library intended for alpha chains and is off target, so its count carries little meaning. The J gene is TRBJ1-2, the V gene TRBV28; D unresolved. The CDR3 has 14 residues. Germline lookup yields CDR1 MDHEN and CDR2 SYDVKM. V dropped 7 bases and J dropped 5 bases, with 17 bases sitting between them. CDR3 loop: CASTGGGSRYGYTF. The CDR3 DNA sequence: TGTGCCAGCACCGGCGGCGGGAGCCGGTATGGCTACACCTTC.

Only a few counts were recorded for this clonotype. This beta chain slipped into a library made for alpha chains as a stray read, so its size is not meaningful. The rearrangement uses TRBV19 and TRBJ1-1; D not resolved. The CDR3 has 14 residues. The V gene's germline CDR1 is LNHDA and CDR2 SQIVND (reference sequence). V dropped 5 bases and J dropped 1 base, with 11 bases sitting between them. The DNA of the CDR3 is TGTGCCAGTAGTCCGGCCCTCCCGAACACTGAAGCTTTCTTT. It specifies CASSPALPNTEAFF.

This clonotype was observed at least ten times. This beta chain is an off-target read within a library intended for alpha chains, so its frequency means little. The V gene is TRBV12-3 or TRBV12-4, the J gene TRBJ1-1, with a possible D match to TRBD1 (5 bases). CDR3 length: 14 amino acids. V was trimmed by 1 base and J by 2 bases, leaving 8 bases between them. CDR3 DNA: TGTGCCAGCAGTTTAGGACAGTTAAACACTGAAGCTTTCTTT. Translated, it gives CASSLGQLNTEAFF.

This clonotype was detected a few times. This beta chain lies outside the target of a library built for alpha chains; its clone size means little. The rearrangement uses TRBV11-2 and TRBJ1-5, with D hard to call. Germline CDR1 is SGHAT and CDR2 is FQNNGV. V was clipped by 2 bases and J by 7 bases, with 9 bases between them. The CDR3 sequence is 13 residues long. The CDR3 sequence is CASSLNILQPQHF. In nucleotides, the CDR3 is TGTGCCAGCAGCTTAAACATCCTCCAGCCCCAGCATTTT.

This clonotype has at least ten counts. This beta chain turned up in a library designed for alpha chains; as an off-target read, its abundance says little. The gene calls are TRBV20-1 and TRBJ1-1, with D unclear. V dropped 8 bases and J dropped 4 bases, with 14 bases sitting between them. This CDR3 has 12 residues. Germline CDR1 and CDR2: DFQATT and SNEGSKA (reference sequence). The CDR3 loop is CSPARVGTEAFF. The CDR3 DNA is TGCAGTCCAGCTAGGGTGGGCACTGAAGCTTTCTTT.

This clonotype has a count of ten or more. This beta chain turned up in a library designed for alpha chains; as an off-target read, its abundance says little. The chain has TRBV28 and TRBJ1-6, with TRBD1 matching 7 bases. The CDR3 is made up of 16 amino acids. J lost 7 bases, V lost 4 bases, and 10 bases had no gene match. From germline, CDR1 is MDHEN and CDR2 SYDVKM. The CDR3 here is CASSWDSTGYNSPLHF. CDR3 nucleotide sequence: TGTGCCAGCAGTTGGGACAGTACGGGGTACAATTCACCCCTCCACTTT.

This clonotype was detected only a few times. A library made for alpha chains picked up this beta chain off target, so its size means little. The chain is built from TRBV7-2 and TRBJ2-4, with 14 bases aligning to TRBD2. This CDR3 contains 16 residues. CDR1 and CDR2 (germline): SGHTA, FQGNSA. V shed 5 bases, J shed 6 bases, and the junction held 6 bases outside the gene matches. CDR3 protein: CASSRLAGGPGNIQYF. CDR3 coding DNA: TGTGCCAGCAGCCGACTAGCGGGGGGGCCTGGAAACATTCAGTACTTC. Combining the CDR3 with reference TRBV7-2 and TRBJ2-4 gives the whole variable domain GAGVSQSPSNKVTEKGKDVELRCDPISGHTALYWYRQSLGQGLEFLIYFQGNSAPDKSGLPSDRFSAERTGGSVSTLTIQRTQQEDSAVYLCASSRLAGGPGNIQYFGAGTRLSVL.

Points on this clonotype: Within a library made for alpha chains, this beta chain is off target, and its count is uninformative. The chain couples TRBV5-1 to TRBJ2-2, with 9 nucleotides matching TRBD2. The CDR3 extends over 16 amino acids. Germline V gene data show CDR1 as SGHRS and CDR2 as YFSETQ. With V trimmed by 0 bases and J by 2 bases, 2 bases remained unmatched. CDR3 in amino acids: CASSLGLADNTGELFF. CDR3 sequence (DNA): TGCGCCAGCAGCTTGGGACTAGCGGATAACACCGGGGAGCTGTTTTTT.

This clonotype was seen ten or more times. This beta chain is off target for a library built for alpha chains, so its abundance means little. The chain carries TRBV7-2 and TRBJ1-5, with a weak D call TRBD1 (6 bases). The CDR3 has 16 amino acids. Deletions cut 5 bases from V and 0 bases from J, with 14 bases between. Germline CDR1 is SGHTA and CDR2 is FQGNSA. CDR3 protein: CASSPEGVGSNQPQHF. CDR3 bases: TGTGCCAGCAGCCCAGAGGGGGTCGGTAGCAATCAGCCCCAGCATTTT.

This clonotype was picked up many times. This beta chain lies outside the target of a library built for alpha chains; its clone size means little. The rearrangement joins TRBV7-9 to TRBJ2-5; 7 bases line up with TRBD1. The CDR3 length is 13 residues. The V segment lost 3 bases and the J segment 5 bases; nucleotides outside the gene matches: 3. Germline V CDR1 and CDR2: SEHNR, FQNEAQ (reference sequence). The DNA of the CDR3 is TGTGCCAGCAGCTTTTCAGGGGGTGAGACCCAGTACTTC. Encoded protein: CASSFSGGETQYF.

This clonotype was seen repeatedly, ten times or more. A library prepared for alpha chains yielded this beta chain as an off-target read; its size is of little meaning. This sequence joins TRBV20-1 and TRBJ2-1; TRBD2 aligns across 10 bases. The trim removed 4 bases at V and 7 bases at J, leaving 7 bases unmatched. The CDR3 covers 14 residues. CDR1 and CDR2 from the germline V gene are DFQATT and SNEGSKA (reference sequence). The chain's CDR3 is CSATSGGARNEQFF. The CDR3 region has the DNA TGCAGTGCTACCAGCGGGGGGGCGAGGAATGAGCAGTTCTTC.